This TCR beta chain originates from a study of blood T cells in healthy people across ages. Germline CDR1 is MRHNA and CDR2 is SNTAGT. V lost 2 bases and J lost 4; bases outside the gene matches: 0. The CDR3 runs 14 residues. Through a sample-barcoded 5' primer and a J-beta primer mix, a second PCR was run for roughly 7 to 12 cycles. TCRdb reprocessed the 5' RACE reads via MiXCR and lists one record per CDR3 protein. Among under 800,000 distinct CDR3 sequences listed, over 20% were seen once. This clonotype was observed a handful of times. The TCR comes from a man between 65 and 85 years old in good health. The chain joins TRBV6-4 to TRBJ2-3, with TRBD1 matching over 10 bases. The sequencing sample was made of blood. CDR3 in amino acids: CASSDGQGADTQYF. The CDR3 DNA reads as TGTGCCAGCAGTGACGGACAGGGGGCAGATACGCAGTATTTT.